This T cell receptor (beta chain) was recorded in a study of shared clonotypes between healthy human individuals. At the level of the study: Per donor, three plates held CD4 naive cells, three held CD4 memory, two held CD8 naive and one held CD8 memory. Whole-study results and caveats: Shared clonotypes across all four donors exceeded non-shared ones in generation probability.

Per sorted-subset replicate PCR, input was 200 to 250 ng DNA, representing roughly 30,000 T cell genomes. Sequencing was performed with immunoSEQ multiplex PCR; in TCRdb, only in-frame clones are kept and a portion is missing. The table includes hundreds of thousands of clones, about 95% detected once. About this clone itself: What it binds is unknown.

CD45RO-negative cells were positively selected for CCR7, leaving out terminally differentiated effector memory CD45RA+ cells. Nashville, Tennessee was home to all donors, who were Caucasian adults. The CDR3 runs to 15 residues. Looked up from germline, CDR1 is LNHDA and CDR2 is SQIVND (reference sequence). The V end lost 5 bases, the J end lost 1 base, and 15 bases lay between the germline ends. The sequenced material came from naive CD8+ T cells sorted from blood. The chain couples TRBV19 to TRBJ2-7; the D gene could be TRBD1 or TRBD2 (5 bases each). This receptor was taken from a woman aged 25-40 years in good health. This chain's CDR3 is CASSLFGTESYEQYF. The CDR3 DNA reads TGTGCCAGTAGTCTTTTTGGGACGGAATCCTACGAGCAGTACTTC.